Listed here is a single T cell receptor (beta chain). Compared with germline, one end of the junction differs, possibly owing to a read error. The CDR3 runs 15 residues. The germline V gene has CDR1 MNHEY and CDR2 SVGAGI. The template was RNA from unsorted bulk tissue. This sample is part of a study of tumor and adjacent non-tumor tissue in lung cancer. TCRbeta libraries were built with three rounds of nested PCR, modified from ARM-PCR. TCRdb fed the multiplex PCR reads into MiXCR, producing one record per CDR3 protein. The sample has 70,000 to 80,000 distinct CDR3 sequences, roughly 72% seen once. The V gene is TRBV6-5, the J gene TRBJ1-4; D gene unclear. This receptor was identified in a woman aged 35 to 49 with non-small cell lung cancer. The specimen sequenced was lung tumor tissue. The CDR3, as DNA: TGTGCAAGCAGCTCTGATTACCCAGCTAATGAAAAACTGTTTTTT. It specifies CASSSDYPANEKLFF.